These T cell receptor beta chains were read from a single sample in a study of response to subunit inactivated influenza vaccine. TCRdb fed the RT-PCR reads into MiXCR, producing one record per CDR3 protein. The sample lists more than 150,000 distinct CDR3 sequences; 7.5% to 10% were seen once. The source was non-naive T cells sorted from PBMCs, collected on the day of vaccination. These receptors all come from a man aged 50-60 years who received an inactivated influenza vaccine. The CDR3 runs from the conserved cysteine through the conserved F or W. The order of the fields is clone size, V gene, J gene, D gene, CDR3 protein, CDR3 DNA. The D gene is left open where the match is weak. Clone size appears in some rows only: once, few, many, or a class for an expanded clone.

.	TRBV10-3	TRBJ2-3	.	CAIGGGSSGGWTDTQYF	TGTGCCATAGGGGGGGGATCTAGCGGAGGATGGACAGATACGCAGTATTTT
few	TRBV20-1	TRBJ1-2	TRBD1	CSARSPDRGLYGYTF	TGCAGTGCTAGATCACCGGACAGGGGGCTCTATGGCTACACCTTC
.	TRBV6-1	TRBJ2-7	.	CASSEADGGGREQYF	TGTGCCAGCAGTGAAGCTGATGGGGGCGGGCGCGAGCAGTACTTC
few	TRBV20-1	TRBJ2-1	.	CSASGAESYNEQFF	TGCAGTGCTTCGGGGGCCGAATCCTACAATGAGCAGTTCTTC
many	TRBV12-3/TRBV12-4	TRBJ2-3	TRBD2	CASGMGGTDTQYF	TGTGCCAGCGGAATGGGGGGGACAGATACGCAGTATTTT
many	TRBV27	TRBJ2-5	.	CASSLGNQETQYF	TGTGCCAGCAGTTTAGGGAATCAAGAGACCCAGTACTTC
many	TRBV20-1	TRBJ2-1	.	CSARAGRGPYNEQFF	TGCAGTGCTAGAGCAGGGCGGGGACCATACAATGAGCAGTTCTTC
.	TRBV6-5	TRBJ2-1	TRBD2	CASSYGAGVYNEQFF	TGTGCCAGCAGTTACGGAGCGGGGGTATACAATGAGCAGTTCTTC
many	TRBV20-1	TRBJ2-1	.	CSAIEITDSYNEQFF	TGCAGTGCTATAGAGATCACCGACAGCTACAATGAGCAGTTCTTC
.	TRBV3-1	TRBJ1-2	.	CASSQEGPARKGVEYGYTF	TGTGCCAGCAGCCAAGAGGGCCCTGCTAGGAAGGGAGTGGAGTATGGCTACACCTTC
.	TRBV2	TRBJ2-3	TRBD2	CASSGTSWNTDTQYF	TGTGCCAGCAGCGGGACTAGTTGGAACACAGATACGCAGTATTTT
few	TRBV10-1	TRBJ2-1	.	CASRDGGIHNEQFF	TGCGCCAGCAGGGACGGCGGGATCCACAATGAGCAGTTCTTC
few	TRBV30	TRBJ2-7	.	CAWSPISYEQYF	TGTGCCTGGAGTCCCATCTCCTACGAGCAGTACTTC
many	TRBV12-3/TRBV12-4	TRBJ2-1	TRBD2	CASSGVASGEGEQFF	TGTGCCAGCAGCGGGGTGGCAAGCGGGGAAGGTGAGCAGTTCTTC
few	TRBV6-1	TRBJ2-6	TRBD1	CASSAGTGGPSGANVLTF	TGTGCCAGCAGTGCCGGGACAGGGGGACCCTCTGGGGCCAACGTCCTGACTTTC
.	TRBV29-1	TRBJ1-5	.	CSCSDGSGQPQHF	TGCAGCTGCTCTGACGGGTCTGGTCAGCCCCAGCATTTT
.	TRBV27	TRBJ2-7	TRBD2	CASSLSTGGAYEQYF	TGTGCCAGCAGTTTATCGACGGGAGGAGCCTACGAGCAGTACTTC
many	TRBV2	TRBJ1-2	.	CASTLAVGYTF	TGTGCCAGCACGCTCGCCGTTGGCTACACCTTC
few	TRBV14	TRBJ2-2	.	CASSSLIPGSNTGELFF	TGTGCCAGCAGCTCGCTAATTCCGGGATCGAACACCGGGGAGCTGTTTTTT
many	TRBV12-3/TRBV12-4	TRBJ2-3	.	CASSDSFRTDTQYF	TGTGCCAGCAGCGACTCCTTTCGGACAGATACGCAGTATTTT
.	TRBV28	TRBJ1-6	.	CASSPRTRELDNSPLHF	TGTGCCAGCAGCCCAAGAACCAGGGAACTGGATAATTCACCCCTCCACTTT
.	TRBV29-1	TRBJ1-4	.	CSASGLGTEKLFF	TGCAGCGCCTCAGGTTTAGGGACGGAAAAACTGTTTTTT
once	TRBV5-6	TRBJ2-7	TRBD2	CASSPGTSGRIMYEQYF	TGTGCCAGCAGCCCTGGGACTAGCGGGAGGATTATGTACGAGCAGTACTTC
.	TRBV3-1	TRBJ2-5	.	CASSQVLGGRSEETQYF	TGTGCCAGCAGCCAAGTACTAGGAGGCAGGAGCGAAGAGACCCAGTACTTC
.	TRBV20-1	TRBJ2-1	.	CSALGNEQFF	TGCAGTGCCCTAGGCAATGAGCAGTTCTTC
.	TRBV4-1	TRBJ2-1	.	CASSQEFNTVDEQFF	TGCGCCAGCAGCCAAGAGTTCAACACAGTCGATGAGCAGTTCTTC
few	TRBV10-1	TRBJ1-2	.	CASSGGRSYYGYTF	TGCGCCAGCAGCGGGGGACGGTCTTACTATGGCTACACCTTC
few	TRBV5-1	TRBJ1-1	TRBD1	CASSFNDRVNTEAFF	TGCGCCAGCAGCTTCAACGACAGGGTTAACACTGAAGCTTTCTTT
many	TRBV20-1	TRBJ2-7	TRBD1	CSARESRGQGSEQYF	TGCAGTGCTAGAGAATCCAGGGGGCAGGGAAGCGAGCAGTACTTC
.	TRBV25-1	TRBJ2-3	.	CASSDHRSTDTQYF	TGTGCCAGCAGTGATCACAGGAGCACAGATACGCAGTATTTT
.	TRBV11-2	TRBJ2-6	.	CASSQQGGGANVLTF	TGTGCCAGCAGCCAACAGGGTGGTGGGGCCAACGTCCTGACTTTC
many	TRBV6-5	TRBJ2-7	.	CASSTRTVSYEQYF	TGTGCCAGCAGTACTAGGACGGTCTCCTACGAGCAGTACTTC
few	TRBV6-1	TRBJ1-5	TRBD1	CASSGTGKNQPQHF	TGTGCCAGCAGTGGGACAGGAAAGAATCAGCCCCAGCATTTT
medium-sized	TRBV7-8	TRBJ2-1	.	CASSLVAGNEQFF	TGTGCCAGCAGCTTAGTTGCAGGGAATGAGCAGTTCTTC
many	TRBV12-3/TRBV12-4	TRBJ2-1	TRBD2	CASIPTSGRSYNEQFF	TGTGCCAGCATCCCGACTAGCGGGAGGTCCTACAATGAGCAGTTCTTC
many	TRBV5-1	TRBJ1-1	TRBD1	CASSSGQGHTEAFF	TGCGCCAGCAGCTCGGGACAGGGGCACACTGAAGCTTTCTTT
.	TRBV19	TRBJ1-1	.	CATRLGANTEAFF	TGTGCCACCCGTCTAGGTGCGAACACTGAAGCTTTCTTT
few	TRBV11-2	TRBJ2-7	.	CASSLQAGYEQYF	TGTGCCAGCAGCCTGCAGGCAGGGTACGAGCAGTACTTC
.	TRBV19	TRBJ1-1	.	CASSETVNTEAFF	TGTGCCAGTTCAGAGACAGTGAACACTGAAGCTTTCTTT
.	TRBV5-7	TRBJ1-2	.	CASSLGGRKQFNYGYTF	TGTGCCAGCAGCTTGGGAGGTCGTAAACAGTTCAACTATGGCTACACCTTC
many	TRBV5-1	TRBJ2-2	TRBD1	CASSQFTGQGRTGELFF	TGCGCCAGCAGCCAATTTACTGGACAGGGACGCACCGGGGAGCTGTTTTTT
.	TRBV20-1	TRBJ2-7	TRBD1	CSAPGDRGPITGEQYF	TGCAGTGCTCCTGGAGACAGGGGGCCAATTACGGGCGAGCAGTACTTC
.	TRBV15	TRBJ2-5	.	CATSRGPTGGETQYF	TGTGCCACCAGCAGAGGCCCCACGGGCGGAGAGACCCAGTACTTC
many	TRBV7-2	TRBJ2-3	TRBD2	CASKPTSGGASDTQYF	TGTGCCAGCAAACCGACTAGCGGGGGGGCGTCAGATACGCAGTATTTT
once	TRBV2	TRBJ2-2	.	CASMAGSNTGELFF	TGTGCCAGCATGGCAGGATCGAACACCGGGGAGCTGTTTTTT
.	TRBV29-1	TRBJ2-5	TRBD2	CSVDGGEETQYF	TGCAGCGTTGACGGGGGGGAAGAGACCCAGTACTTC
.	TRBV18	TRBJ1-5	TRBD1	CASSLDRDSNQPQHF	TGTGCCAGCTCACTTGACAGGGACAGCAATCAGCCCCAGCATTTT
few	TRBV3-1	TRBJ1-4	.	CASSQGYVGEKLFF	TGTGCCAGCAGCCAAGGTTATGTGGGGGAAAAACTGTTTTTT
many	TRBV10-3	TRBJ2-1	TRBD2	CAISVSGDNEQFF	TGTGCCATCAGTGTTAGCGGGGACAATGAGCAGTTCTTC
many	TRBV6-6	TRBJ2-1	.	CASSYDYNEQFF	TGTGCCAGCAGCTACGACTACAATGAGCAGTTCTTC
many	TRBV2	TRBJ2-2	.	CASKRLASTGELFF	TGTGCCAGCAAGCGGCTAGCTAGCACCGGGGAGCTGTTTTTT
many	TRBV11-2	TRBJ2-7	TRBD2	CASSVGLAGVYEQYF	TGTGCCAGCAGCGTGGGACTAGCGGGAGTATACGAGCAGTACTTC
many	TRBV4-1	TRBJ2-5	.	CASSQDGAGIAQETQYF	TGCGCCAGCAGCCAAGATGGGGCAGGGATAGCCCAAGAGACCCAGTACTTC
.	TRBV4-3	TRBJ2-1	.	CASSQYWSGEAYNEQFF	TGCGCCAGCAGCCAATACTGGTCGGGGGAGGCCTACAATGAGCAGTTCTTC
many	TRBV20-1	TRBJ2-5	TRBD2	CSAASGGRQTQYF	TGCAGTGCAGCTAGCGGGGGGCGTCAGACCCAGTACTTC
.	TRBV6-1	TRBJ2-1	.	CASRKDSFYNEQFF	TGTGCCAGCAGGAAGGACAGCTTTTACAATGAGCAGTTCTTC
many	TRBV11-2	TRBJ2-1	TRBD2	CASSFTRGSSGNDNEQFF	TGTGCCAGCAGCTTCACGAGGGGGTCTAGCGGGAATGACAATGAGCAGTTCTTC
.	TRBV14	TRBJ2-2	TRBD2	CASSHTTSGGTITGELFF	TGTGCCAGCAGCCACACGACTAGCGGGGGGACAATCACCGGGGAGCTGTTTTTT
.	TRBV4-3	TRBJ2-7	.	CASSLRKGLVRYEQYF	TGCGCCAGCAGCCTCCGTAAAGGGCTAGTTAGATACGAGCAGTACTTC